One and the same sample provided the 31 T cell receptor beta chains below, sequenced in a study of T cell clonality in common variable immunodeficiency. Using immunoSEQ multiplex PCR, the repertoire was profiled, and TCRdb retains in-frame clones only, with some absent. This record lists tens of thousands of clones, none seen once only, and the top ten clones contain roughly 1.5%. Sequenced input: peripheral blood mononuclear cells. Every receptor here comes from a person aged 18-70 years in good health.

This clone was found many times. The sequenced fragment ends 3 residues before the CDR3 boundary, so the rest is inferred from the germline J gene. V usage is TRBV7-9 and J usage is TRBJ2-7; D is possibly TRBD1 (5 bases). Germline V gene sequence: CDR1 SEHNR, CDR2 FQNEAQ (reference sequence). Trimming shortened V by 5 bases and J by 4 bases, and 9 bases separated the two germline ends. This CDR3 has 12 amino acids. This chain's CDR3 is CASSTGVYEQYF. The sequenced CDR3 bases are TGTGCCAGCAGCACAGGAGTATACGAG. Filled out from reference TRBV7-9 and TRBJ2-7, the complete variable domain reads DTGVSQNPRHKITKRGQNVTFRCDPISEHNRLYWYRQTLGQGPEFLTYFQNEAQLEKSRLLSDRFSAERPKGSFSTLEIQRTEQGDSAMYLCASSTGVYEQYFGPGTRLTVT.

This clone was seen many times. The read terminates 3 residues ahead of where the CDR3 ends, so the germline J gene completes it. Other DNA sequences in this specimen translate into the identical CDR3. The chain uses TRBV5-1 and TRBJ1-4; D may be TRBD1 (5 bases). The V end was cut by 4 bases, the J end by 7 bases, with 17 bases between. CDR1 SGHRS and CDR2 YFSETQ come from the germline V gene. CDR3 length equals 15 residues. CDR3 sequence: CASSSLDLGGEKLFF. Incomplete CDR3 DNA: TGCGCCAGCAGCAGTCTCGATCTCGGGGGTGAAAAA.

This clone appeared many times. The CDR3 goes on 3 residues after the read ends, and that part is filled in from the germline J gene. The chain employs TRBV27 and TRBJ1-6, with TRBD1 matching 7 bases. The V gene end was trimmed by 5 bases and the J gene end by 1 base; junction bases not matched to a gene: 5. Germline V gene lookup returns CDR1 MNHEY and CDR2 SMNVEV (reference sequence). CDR3 length: 16 residues. CDR3 bases read: TGTGCCAGCAGTCCTACAGGGGATTCCTATAATTCACCC. Its protein product is CASSPTGDSYNSP. The entire CDR3 protein is CASSPTGDSYNSPLHF.

This clone was counted at least ten times. Read coverage stops 3 residues before the CDR3 terminus; the germline J gene supplies the remainder. This chain joins TRBV19 and TRBJ2-3; 8 nucleotides line up with TRBD1. Germline CDR1 and CDR2: LNHDA and SQIVND (reference sequence). The CDR3 is made up of 13 amino acids. J gave up 4 bases and V 8 bases, and 5 bases lay outside the gene matches. CDR3 DNA (partial): TGTGCCAGTTCACAGGGGGTGGCAGATACG. It yields the protein CASSQGVADT. The entire CDR3 reads CASSQGVADTQYF.

About this clone itself: The read gets to within 3 residues of the CDR3 end, and the germline J gene fills in the rest. The rearrangement uses TRBV11-2 and TRBJ1-3; 7 bases map to TRBD1. Germline CDR1 is SGHAT and CDR2 is FQNNGV. The CDR3 is 15 residues long. Trimming cost V 1 base and J 2 bases; bases outside gene matches: 2. CDR3 region: CASSLVQGAGNTIYF. Incomplete CDR3 DNA: TGTGCCAGCAGCTTAGTGCAGGGGGCTGGAAACACC.

This clone was counted ten times or more. The covered CDR3 bases are TGCGCCAGCAGCTTAACAGAACGAAAAAACATT. Translated, it gives CASSLTERKNI. The entire CDR3 sequence reads CASSLTERKNIQYF. V and J are TRBV5-1 and TRBJ2-4; D gene uncertain. Sequencing ends 3 residues short of the CDR3 end; the germline J gene provides the rest. Germline V gene data show CDR1 as SGHRS and CDR2 as YFSETQ. V lost 2 bases to trimming and J lost 4 bases, with 10 bases between them. The CDR3 totals 14 residues.

This clone appeared many times. The read falls 3 residues short of the CDR3 end, and the missing part is taken from the germline J gene. The V gene is TRBV19, the J gene TRBJ1-5, with D unresolved. V lost 1 base, J lost 3 bases, and 7 bases lay in between. CDR1 is LNHDA and CDR2 is SQIVND in the germline V gene (reference sequence). The CDR3 sequence is 14 residues long. The CDR3 protein is CASSIAGFNQPQHF. CDR3 DNA, as far as it was read: TGTGCCAGTAGTATAGCAGGTTTCAATCAGCCC.

This clone was counted ten times or more. With the read ending 3 residues before the CDR3 end, the germline J gene is used to fill in that end. The chain recombines TRBV28 with TRBJ2-7; 8 positions agree with TRBD2. Germline V gene data show CDR1 as MDHEN and CDR2 as SYDVKM. V was pared by 3 bases and J by 2 bases, with 6 bases of the junction left unmatched. The CDR3 runs to 15 residues. Incomplete CDR3 DNA: TGTGCCAGCAGTTTTCAGTCTAGCGGGCCCTACGAG. Amino acids: CASSFQSSGPYE. The full CDR3 protein is CASSFQSSGPYEQYF.

The sample holds many counts of this clone. The read finishes 3 residues shy of the CDR3 end, and the germline J gene is used to complete it. This chain uses TRBV7-9 with TRBJ1-1; 7 nucleotides agree with TRBD1. The CDR3 is 15 residues long. Trimming at V came to 4 bases and at J to 6 bases, leaving 11 bases not matched to a gene. Germline CDR1 and CDR2: SEHNR and FQNEAQ (reference sequence). The DNA read from the CDR3 is TGTGCCAGCAGCTCTCCGACAGGGCCTGTCGCTGAA. This encodes CASSSPTGPVAE. The entire CDR3 is CASSSPTGPVAEAFF. Full variable domain (missing parts from reference TRBV7-9 and TRBJ1-1): DTGVSQNPRHKITKRGQNVTFRCDPISEHNRLYWYRQTLGQGPEFLTYFQNEAQLEKSRLLSDRFSAERPKGSFSTLEIQRTEQGDSAMYLCASSSPTGPVAEAFFGQGTRLTVV.

This clone was observed a few times. The CDR3 goes on 3 residues after the read ends, and that part is filled in from the germline J gene. This chain joins TRBV5-1 and TRBJ2-2; the D call may be TRBD1 or TRBD2 (7 bases each). The germline gives CDR1 SGHRS, CDR2 YFSETQ. This CDR3 has 17 amino acids. Trimming shortened V by 4 bases and J by 3 bases, and 19 bases separated the two germline ends. CDR3 DNA, as far as it was read: TGCGCCAGCAGCGTGGCGGGGGCACAGGGGTACACCGGGGAG. Translated, it gives CASSVAGAQGYTGE. Given in full, the CDR3 is CASSVAGAQGYTGELFF.

This clone showed up many times. The read terminates 3 residues before the CDR3 end, so the remaining end is supplied by the germline J gene. This chain joins TRBV7-3 and TRBJ2-1, with TRBD2 matching 13 bases. The V and J ends lost 1 base and 6 bases, in that order; junction bases with no gene match: 3. The length of the CDR3 is 16 residues. The V gene's germline CDR1 is SGHTA and CDR2 FQGTGA. CDR3 loop: CASSLITSGRANEQFF. The covered CDR3 bases are TGTGCCAGCAGCTTAATTACTAGCGGGAGGGCCAATGAG.

This clone was seen at least ten times. From the germline J gene comes the end of the CDR3, since the read stops 3 residues before it. The gene calls are TRBV30 and TRBJ1-1, with D hard to call. Germline V gene sequence: CDR1 GTSNPN, CDR2 SVGIG (reference sequence). The CDR3 is made up of 13 amino acids. V was trimmed by 0 bases and J by 3 bases, leaving 8 bases between them. CDR3 in amino acids: CAWSVTGYTEAFF. The DNA read from the CDR3 is TGTGCCTGGAGTGTAACGGGGTACACTGAA.

The table lists this clone with many counts. The read is 3 residues too short to cover the CDR3 end, so that end is filled in from the germline J gene. J is TRBJ2-3 and V is TRBV19; tentatively, D is TRBD2 (6 bases). The CDR3 covers 14 residues. Germline-derived CDR1 and CDR2 are LNHDA and SQIVND (reference sequence). V lost 6 bases and J 2 bases, leaving 12 bases between the germline ends. The CDR3 spells CASRRLDTTDTQYF. The sequenced CDR3 bases are TGTGCCAGTAGGAGACTAGATACCACAGATACG. Full variable domain (remainder filled in from reference TRBV19 and TRBJ2-3): DGGITQSPKYLFRKEGQNVTLSCEQNLNHDAMYWYRQDPGQGLRLIYYSQIVNDFQKGDIAEGYSVSREKKESFPLTVTSAQKNPTAFYLCASRRLDTTDTQYFGPGTRLTVL.

This clone was detected ten times or more. The observed sequence ends 3 residues before the CDR3 terminus, with the missing tail filled in from the germline J gene. The V call is TRBV20-1, the J call TRBJ2-2, with 7 bases fitting TRBD2. Germline V gene data show CDR1 as DFQATT and CDR2 as SNEGSKA (reference sequence). This CDR3 contains 14 residues. V lost 3 bases, J lost 4 bases, and 5 bases stayed unmatched. The CDR3 sequence: CSASGRGSTGELFF. CDR3 DNA, as far as it was read: TGCAGTGCTAGCGGGCGGGGGAGCACCGGGGAG.

In its sample, this clone was seen many times. Read sequence stops 3 residues before the CDR3 end, and the germline J gene provides the missing end. J is TRBJ1-1 and V is TRBV30; 7 nucleotides line up with TRBD1. With 5 bases clipped from V and 5 bases from J, the junction kept 8 bases outside the gene matches. Germline-derived CDR1 and CDR2 are GTSNPN and SVGIG (reference sequence). This CDR3 has 13 residues. The CDR3 reads CAWSETGNTEAFF. Partial CDR3 DNA: TGTGCCTGGTCAGAGACAGGGAATACTGAA.

This clone was counted ten times or more. The read ends 3 residues shy of where the CDR3 ends; the end is completed using the germline J gene. The genes are TRBV7-9 and TRBJ2-2; maybe TRBD1 (6 bases). V was shortened by 5 bases and J by 6 bases, with 10 bases between the two germline ends. The CDR3 is 13 amino acids. Germline CDR1 reads SEHNR; CDR2 reads FQNEAQ (reference sequence). The sequenced part of the CDR3 DNA is TGTGCCAGCAGCCCAGAGGGGGCCGGGGAG. Amino acids: CASSPEGAGE. The full CDR3 sequence reads CASSPEGAGELFF.

This clone has a count of ten or more. The CDR3 end lies 3 residues beyond the end of the read and is filled in from the germline J gene. The V call is TRBV29-1, the J call TRBJ2-5; tentatively, D is TRBD2 (5 bases). Per germline, CDR1 SQVTM and CDR2 ANQGSEA. CDR3 size: 13 residues. With 4 bases removed from V and 4 bases from J, the gap between germline ends came to 13 bases. Incomplete CDR3 DNA: TGCAGCGTTGGAGGGCGGGTGAGAGAGACC. Translating gives CSVGGRVRET. The full CDR3 protein reads CSVGGRVRETQYF.

This clone was seen more than once but under ten times. The DNA ends 3 residues before the CDR3 does, and the rest of the CDR3 is filled in from the germline J gene. The genes are TRBV18 and TRBJ1-1; D remains ambiguous. With 5 bases removed from V and 3 bases from J, the gap between germline ends came to 22 bases. Germline CDR1 and CDR2: KGHSH and LQKENI. There are 17 residues in the CDR3. Here the CDR3 reads CASSSQTGGFTDTEAFF. The part of the CDR3 DNA that was read is TGTGCCAGCTCAAGTCAGACCGGAGGGTTCACGGACACTGAA. Supplemented by reference TRBV18 and TRBJ1-1, the full variable domain reads NAGVMQNPRHLVRRRGQEARLRCSPMKGHSHVYWYRQLPEEGLKFMVYLQKENIIDESGMPKERFSAEFPKEGPSILRIQQVVRGDSAAYFCASSSQTGGFTDTEAFFGQGTRLTVV.

This clone came up many times. The read ends 3 residues before the CDR3 terminus; that terminus is restored from the germline J gene. The chain couples TRBV7-6 to TRBJ1-4; TRBD1 matches at 7 bases. Germline-derived CDR1 and CDR2 are SGHVS and FNYEAQ. The trim removed 6 bases at V and 3 bases at J, leaving 13 bases unmatched. The CDR3 has 17 residues. The DNA read from the CDR3 is TGTGCCAGCAGTCAAACGACTCGGGACAGACCTAATGAAAAA. Translating gives CASSQTTRDRPNEK. The whole CDR3 is CASSQTTRDRPNEKLFF.

This clone was picked up many times. The read is 3 residues too short to cover the CDR3 end, so that end is filled in from the germline J gene. The chain combines TRBV4-2 with TRBJ2-7; TRBD1 might be the D (5 bases). Germline values: CDR1 LGHNA, CDR2 YNFKEQ. CDR3 length equals 14 residues. V gave up 1 base and J gave up 2 bases, with 9 bases separating them. The part of the CDR3 DNA that was read is TGTGCCAGCAGCCAAGGGGGCCTTCCCTACGAG. Amino acid sequence: CASSQGGLPYE. From start to end, the CDR3 is CASSQGGLPYEQYF.

At least ten counts were recorded for this clone. The DNA ends 3 residues before the CDR3 does, and the rest of the CDR3 is filled in from the germline J gene. The chain joins TRBV7-3 to TRBJ1-6; D ambiguous. The length of the CDR3 is 13 residues. CDR1 and CDR2 (germline): SGHTA, FQGTGA. Trimming took 0 bases from V and 10 from J, leaving 7 bases between them. The CDR3 here is CASSLTGQSPLHF. The DNA read from the CDR3 is TGTGCCAGCAGCTTAACAGGGCAATCACCC. Combining the CDR3 with reference TRBV7-3 and TRBJ1-6 gives the whole variable domain GAGVSQTPSNKVTEKGKYVELRCDPISGHTALYWYRQSLGQGPEFLIYFQGTGAADDSGLPNDRFFAVRPEGSVSTLKIQRTERGDSAVYLCASSLTGQSPLHFGNGTRLTVT.

This clone was found many times. The sequence runs out 3 residues before the end of the CDR3; the remainder is reconstructed from the germline J gene. The chain joins TRBV4-1 to TRBJ2-3; no reliable D call. Germline assignment: CDR1 MGHRA and CDR2 YSYEKL. V dropped 0 bases and J dropped 2 bases, with 9 bases sitting between them. The CDR3 is made up of 15 amino acids. The CDR3 is CASSQESTNTDTQYF. Partial CDR3 DNA: TGCGCCAGCAGCCAAGAGTCTACCAACACAGATACG.

This clone was recorded at least ten times. The CDR3 extends 3 residues past the end of the read, so its final part is completed from the germline J gene. V and J are TRBV7-9 and TRBJ2-7; D may be TRBD2 (7 bases). Trimming took off 4 bases at V and 3 bases at J, with 16 bases between the two ends. Germline V gene sequence: CDR1 SEHNR, CDR2 FQNEAQ (reference sequence). CDR3 length equals 15 residues. The sequenced part of the CDR3 DNA is TGTGCCAGCAGCTCACAGGGCGGGAGAGACTACGAG. It specifies CASSSQGGRDYE. The full CDR3 is CASSSQGGRDYEQYF. Drawing the rest from reference TRBV7-9 and TRBJ2-7, the complete variable domain is DTGVSQNPRHKITKRGQNVTFRCDPISEHNRLYWYRQTLGQGPEFLTYFQNEAQLEKSRLLSDRFSAERPKGSFSTLEIQRTEQGDSAMYLCASSSQGGRDYEQYFGPGTRLTVT.

This clone has a count of ten or more. The read terminates 3 residues before the CDR3 end, so the remaining end is supplied by the germline J gene. The genes are TRBV5-4 and TRBJ2-3, with TRBD1 matching over 9 bases. This CDR3 is built from 14 residues. CDR1 is SGHNT and CDR2 is YYREEE in the germline V gene (reference sequence). V lost 4 bases to trimming and J lost 6 bases; unmatched junction nucleotides: 6. CDR3 DNA (partial): TGTGCCAGCAGCCCCGGGACAGGGTTCGATACG. Translation gives CASSPGTGFDT. The CDR3 in its entirety is CASSPGTGFDTQYF.

At least ten counts were recorded for this clone. The CDR3 DNA, read in part, is TGTGCCAGCAGCGCGGGACAGGGGAACTACGAG. Translated: CASSAGQGNYE. The complete CDR3 protein is CASSAGQGNYEQYF. The rearrangement uses TRBV11-3 and TRBJ2-7, with 10 bases identical to TRBD1. From the germline J gene comes the end of the CDR3, since the read stops 3 residues before it. This CDR3 comprises 14 residues. The junction had 4 bases not matched to a gene; V was cut back by 5 bases and J by 3 bases. Germline CDR1 is SGHNT and CDR2 is YENEEA. The full variable domain, with the rest looked up from reference TRBV11-3 and TRBJ2-7, is EAGVVQSPRYKIIEKKQPVAFWCNPISGHNTLYWYLQNLGQGPELLIRYENEEAVDDSQLPKDRFSAERLKGVDSTLKIQPAELGDSAVYLCASSAGQGNYEQYFGPGTRLTVT.

This clone showed up many times. The read stops 3 residues short of the end of the CDR3; the missing end is completed from the germline J gene. The chain combines TRBV5-1 with TRBJ2-3; D not certain. V lost 0 bases and J 6 bases, leaving 8 bases between the germline ends. Germline V gene lookup returns CDR1 SGHRS and CDR2 YFSETQ. The CDR3 sequence is 13 residues long. The CDR3 bases that were read are TGCGCCAGCAGCTTGGACATAGGGGATACG. It specifies CASSLDIGDT. The complete CDR3 reads CASSLDIGDTQYF.

This clone was counted ten times or more. The read ends 3 residues shy of where the CDR3 ends; the end is completed using the germline J gene. V usage is TRBV20-1 and J usage is TRBJ2-1, with TRBD2 matching 8 bases. With V trimmed by 1 base and J by 8 bases, 7 bases remained unmatched. Germline CDR1 reads DFQATT; CDR2 reads SNEGSKA (reference sequence). CDR3 length: 14 residues. The CDR3 loop reads CSARGGTRMDEQFF. The sequenced part of the CDR3 DNA is TGCAGTGCTAGAGGAGGGACTAGGATGGATGAG.

This clone was counted ten times or more. The read gets to within 3 residues of the CDR3 end, and the germline J gene fills in the rest. Other DNA sequences in this sample translate to the same CDR3. The V call is TRBV7-8, the J call TRBJ2-1; D gene unclear. The V end lost 1 base, the J end lost 6 bases, and 4 bases lay between the germline ends. The CDR3 has 12 residues. Germline-derived CDR1 and CDR2 are SGHVS and FQNEAQ. CDR3 bases read: TGTGCCAGCAGCTTAGTTCGCAATGAG. Its protein product is CASSLVRNE. The whole CDR3 is CASSLVRNEQFF.

There are a few counts of this clone. The read terminates 3 residues before the CDR3 end, so the remaining end is supplied by the germline J gene. This rearrangement joins TRBV7-6 to TRBJ2-2; 11 positions agree with TRBD1. In germline, CDR1 is SGHVS, CDR2 FNYEAQ. V shed 5 bases, J shed 7 bases, and the junction held 6 bases outside the gene matches. This CDR3 contains 15 residues. This CDR3 reads CASSQRTGGYGELFF. The CDR3 bases that were read are TGTGCCAGCAGCCAACGGACAGGGGGCTACGGGGAG.

In regard to this clone: Read data end 3 residues before the CDR3 end; the end is taken from the germline J gene. The chain recombines TRBV7-9 with TRBJ2-7; 10 nucleotides align to TRBD2. The V segment lost 5 bases and the J segment 6 bases; nucleotides outside the gene matches: 10. Per germline, CDR1 SEHNR and CDR2 FQNEAQ (reference sequence). The CDR3 spans 15 residues. Here the CDR3 reads CASSPARRTSGEQYF. The DNA read from the CDR3 is TGTGCCAGCAGCCCGGCTCGTAGGACTAGCGGCGAG.

Ten or more counts support this clone. This chain's CDR3 is CASSLTGGRNSPLHF. The CDR3 DNA, read in part, is TGTGCCAGCAGCTTAACGGGGGGGAGGAATTCACCC. The chain joins TRBV7-3 to TRBJ1-6, with a tentative D call TRBD1 (5 bases). The observed sequence ends 3 residues before the CDR3 terminus, with the missing tail filled in from the germline J gene. The germline CDR1 and CDR2 sequences are SGHTA and FQGTGA. CDR3 length equals 15 residues. V was pared by 0 bases and J by 7 bases, with 10 bases between.